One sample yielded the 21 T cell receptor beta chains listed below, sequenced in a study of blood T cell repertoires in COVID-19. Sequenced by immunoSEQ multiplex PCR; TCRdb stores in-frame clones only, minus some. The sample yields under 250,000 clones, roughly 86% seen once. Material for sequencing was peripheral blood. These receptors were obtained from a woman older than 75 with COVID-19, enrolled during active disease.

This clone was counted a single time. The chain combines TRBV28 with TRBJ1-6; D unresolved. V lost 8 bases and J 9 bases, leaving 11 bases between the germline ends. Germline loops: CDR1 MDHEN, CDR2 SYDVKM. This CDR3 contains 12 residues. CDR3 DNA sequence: TGTGCCAGCGGGGAGACGGGTTCACCCCTCCACTTT. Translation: CASGETGSPLHF.

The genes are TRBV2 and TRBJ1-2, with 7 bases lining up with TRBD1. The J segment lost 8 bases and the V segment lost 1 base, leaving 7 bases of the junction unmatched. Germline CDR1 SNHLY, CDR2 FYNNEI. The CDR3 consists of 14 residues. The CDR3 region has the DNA TGTGCCAGCAGTGAAGGTGACAGGGTATGGGGCTACACCTTC. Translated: CASSEGDRVWGYTF.

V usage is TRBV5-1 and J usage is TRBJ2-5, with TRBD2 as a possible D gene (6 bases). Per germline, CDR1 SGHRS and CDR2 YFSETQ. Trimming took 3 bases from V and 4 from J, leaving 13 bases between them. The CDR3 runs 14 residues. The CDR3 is CASSSGLLGETQYF. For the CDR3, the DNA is TGCGCCAGCAGCTCGGGACTCCTGGGAGAGACCCAGTACTTC.

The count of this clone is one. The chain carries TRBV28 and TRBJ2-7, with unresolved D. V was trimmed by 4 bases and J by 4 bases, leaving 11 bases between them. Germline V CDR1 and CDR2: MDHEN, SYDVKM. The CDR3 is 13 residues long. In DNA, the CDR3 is TGTGCCAGCAGTTCTGAGCGTGTTTACGAGCAGTACGTC. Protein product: CASSSERVYEQYV.

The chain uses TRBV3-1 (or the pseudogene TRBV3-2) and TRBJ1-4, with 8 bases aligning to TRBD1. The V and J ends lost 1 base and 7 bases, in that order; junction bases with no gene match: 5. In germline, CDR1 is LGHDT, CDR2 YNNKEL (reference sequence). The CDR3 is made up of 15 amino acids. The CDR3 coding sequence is TGTGCCAGCAGCCAAGGACAGGGGCTAGCTGAAAAACTGTTTTTT. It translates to CASSQGQGLAEKLFF.

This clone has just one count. The CDR3 reads CASSVVGGGADEQFF. In DNA form, the CDR3 reads TGTGCCAGCAGCGTAGTTGGCGGGGGGGCCGATGAGCAGTTCTTC. This chain links TRBV9 with TRBJ2-1, with 9 bases matching TRBD2. V gave up 0 bases and J gave up 8 bases; unmatched junction bases: 6. CDR1 and CDR2 (germline): SGDLS, YYNGEE. This CDR3 is built from 15 residues.

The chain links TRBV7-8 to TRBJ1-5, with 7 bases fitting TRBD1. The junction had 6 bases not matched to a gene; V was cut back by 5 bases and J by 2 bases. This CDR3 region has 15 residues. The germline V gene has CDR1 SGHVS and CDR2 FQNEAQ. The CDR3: CASSLPTGRNQPQHF. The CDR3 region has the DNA TGTGCCAGCAGCCTACCGACAGGGCGCAATCAGCCCCAGCATTTT.

DNA for the CDR3: TGCGCCAGCAGCCAAGATCCAGGGTATTACTCACCCCTCCACTTT. Its protein product is CASSQDPGYYSPLHF. The chain combines TRBV4-1 with TRBJ1-6; maybe TRBD1 (5 bases). Germline lookup yields CDR1 MGHRA and CDR2 YSYEKL. This CDR3 is 15 amino acids long. Between the trimmed V and J ends, which lost 0 bases and 10 bases, there was a span of 13 bases.

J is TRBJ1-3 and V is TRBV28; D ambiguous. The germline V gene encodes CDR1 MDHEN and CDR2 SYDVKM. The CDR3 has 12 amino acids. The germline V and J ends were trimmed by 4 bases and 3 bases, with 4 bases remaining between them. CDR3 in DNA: TGTGCCAGCAGTTCGTATGGAAACACCATATATTTT. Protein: CASSSYGNTIYF. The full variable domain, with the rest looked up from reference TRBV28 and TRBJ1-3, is DVKVTQSSRYLVKRTGEKVFLECVQDMDHENMFWYRQDPGLGLRLIYFSYDVKMKEKGDIPEGYSVSREKKERFSLILESASTNQTSMYLCASSSYGNTIYFGEGSWLTVV.

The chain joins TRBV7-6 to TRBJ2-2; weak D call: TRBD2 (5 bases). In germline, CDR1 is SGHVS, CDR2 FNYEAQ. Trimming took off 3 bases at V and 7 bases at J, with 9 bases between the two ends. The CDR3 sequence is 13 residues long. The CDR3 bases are TGTGCCAGCAGCTTCTTAGGAGGCGGGGAGCTGTTTTTT. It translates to CASSFLGGGELFF.

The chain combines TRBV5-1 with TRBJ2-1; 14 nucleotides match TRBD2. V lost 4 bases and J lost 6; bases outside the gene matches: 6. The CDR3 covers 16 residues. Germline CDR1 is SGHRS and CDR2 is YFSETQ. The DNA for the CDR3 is TGCGCCAGCAGCCGGAGACTAGCGGGGGGGTCCAATGAGCAGTTCTTC. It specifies CASSRRLAGGSNEQFF. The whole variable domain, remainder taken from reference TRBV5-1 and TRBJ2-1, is KAGVTQTPRYLIKTRGQQVTLSCSPISGHRSVSWYQQTPGQGLQFLFEYFSETQRNKGNFPGRFSGRQFSNSRSEMNVSTLELGDSALYLCASSRRLAGGSNEQFFGPGTRLTVL.

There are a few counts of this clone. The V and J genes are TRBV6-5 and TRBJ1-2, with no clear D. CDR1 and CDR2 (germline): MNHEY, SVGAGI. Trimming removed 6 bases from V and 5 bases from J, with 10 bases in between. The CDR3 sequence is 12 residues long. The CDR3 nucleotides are TGTGCCAGCAGGGTCGGGGAGTATGGCTACACCTTC. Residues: CASRVGEYGYTF.

The CDR3 DNA reads TGTGCAAGTCGCTTAGAGACTAGCGGGGGGGCACTCAGACAAGAGACCCAGTACTTC. Protein: CASRLETSGGALRQETQYF. The chain carries TRBV12-2 and TRBJ2-5; the table's D call TRBD2 went unverified against the DNA. TRBV12-2 is classified as a pseudogene. This CDR3 is built from 19 residues.

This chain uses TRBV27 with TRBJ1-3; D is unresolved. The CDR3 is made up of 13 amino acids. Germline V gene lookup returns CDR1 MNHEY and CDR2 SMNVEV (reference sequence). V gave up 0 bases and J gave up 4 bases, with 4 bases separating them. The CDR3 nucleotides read TGTGCCAGCAGTTTATCGTCGGGAAACACCATATATTTT. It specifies CASSLSSGNTIYF.

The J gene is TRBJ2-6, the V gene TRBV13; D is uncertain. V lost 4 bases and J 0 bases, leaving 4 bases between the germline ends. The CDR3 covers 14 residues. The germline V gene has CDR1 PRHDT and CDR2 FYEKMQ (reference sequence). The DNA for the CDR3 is TGTGCCAGCAGCTCTCGCTCTGGGGCCAACGTCCTGACTTTC. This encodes CASSSRSGANVLTF.

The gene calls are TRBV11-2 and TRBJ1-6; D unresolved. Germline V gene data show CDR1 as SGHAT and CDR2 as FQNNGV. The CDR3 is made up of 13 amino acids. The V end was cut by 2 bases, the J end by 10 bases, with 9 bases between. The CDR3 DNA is TGTGCCAGCAGCTTAAATCTAGCGTCACCCCTCCACTTT. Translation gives CASSLNLASPLHF.

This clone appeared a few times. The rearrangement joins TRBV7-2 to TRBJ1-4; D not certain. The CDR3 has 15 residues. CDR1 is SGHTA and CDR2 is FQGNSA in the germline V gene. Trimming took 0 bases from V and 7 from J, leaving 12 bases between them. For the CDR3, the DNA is TGTGCCAGCAGCTTAGCCGGAGATGAGGGTGAAAAACTGTTTTTT. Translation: CASSLAGDEGEKLFF.

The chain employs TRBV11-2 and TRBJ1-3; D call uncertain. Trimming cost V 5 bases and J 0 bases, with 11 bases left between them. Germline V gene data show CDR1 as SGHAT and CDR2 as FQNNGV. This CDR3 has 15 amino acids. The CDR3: CASSLQVVSGNTIYF. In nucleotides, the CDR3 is TGTGCCAGCAGCCTGCAGGTTGTCTCTGGAAACACCATATATTTT.

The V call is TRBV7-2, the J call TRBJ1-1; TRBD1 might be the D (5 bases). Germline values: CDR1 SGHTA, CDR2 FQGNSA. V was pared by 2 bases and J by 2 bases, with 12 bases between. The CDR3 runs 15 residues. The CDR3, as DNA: TGTGCCAGCAGCTTATCGAGCAGGGCAAACACTGAAGCTTTCTTT. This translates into CASSLSSRANTEAFF.

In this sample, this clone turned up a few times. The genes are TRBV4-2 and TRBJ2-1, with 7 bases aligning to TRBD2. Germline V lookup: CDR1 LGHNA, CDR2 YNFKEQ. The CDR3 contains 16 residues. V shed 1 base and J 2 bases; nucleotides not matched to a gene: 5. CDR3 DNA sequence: TGTGCCAGCAGCCAAGGGGGTAGCGGGCCCTACAATGAGCAGTTCTTC. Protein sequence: CASSQGGSGPYNEQFF.

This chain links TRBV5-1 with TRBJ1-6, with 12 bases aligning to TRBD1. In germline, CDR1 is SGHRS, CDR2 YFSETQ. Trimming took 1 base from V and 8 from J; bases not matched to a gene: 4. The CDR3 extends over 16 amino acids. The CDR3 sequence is CASSLLGQGADSPLHF. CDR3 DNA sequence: TGCGCCAGCAGCTTGTTGGGACAGGGGGCGGATTCACCCCTCCACTTT.